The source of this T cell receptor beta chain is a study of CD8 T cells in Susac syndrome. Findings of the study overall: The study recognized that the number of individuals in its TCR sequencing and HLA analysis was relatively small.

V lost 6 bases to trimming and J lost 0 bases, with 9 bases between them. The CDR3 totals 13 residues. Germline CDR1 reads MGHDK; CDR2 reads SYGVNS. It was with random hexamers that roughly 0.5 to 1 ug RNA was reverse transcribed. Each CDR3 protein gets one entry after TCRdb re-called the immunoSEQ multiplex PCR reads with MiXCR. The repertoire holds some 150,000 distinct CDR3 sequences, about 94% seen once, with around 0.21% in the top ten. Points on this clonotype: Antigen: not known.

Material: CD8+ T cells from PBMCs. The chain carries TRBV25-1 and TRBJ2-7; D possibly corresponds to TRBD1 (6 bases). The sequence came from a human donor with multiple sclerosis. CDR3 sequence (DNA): TGTGCCAGCAGAAGACAGGACTCCTACGAGCAGTACTTC. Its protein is CASRRQDSYEQYF.